This T cell receptor (beta chain) was captured by sequencing in a study of blood T cell repertoires in COVID-19. Study at large: Acute and convalescent COVID-19 samples came from the United States, Italy and Spain. In each case, the material was cDNA or gDNA derived from T cells, B-cell-depleted T cells, or PBMCs.

Under the authors' procedure: Amplification from reference gene primers served as the basis for estimated nucleated cell counts. Clones were read by immunoSEQ multiplex PCR, and TCRdb kept only the in-frame ones, dropping some. V and J calls and clone size are copied from that table; D and trimming were computed from the DNA. The sample yields 150,000 or so clones, 75% to 90% seen once. Trimming removed 2 bases from V and 7 bases from J, with 12 bases in between. CDR1 and CDR2 from the germline V gene are SGHAT and FQNNGV. CDR3 length: 15 residues. The receptor's source is a woman aged 40 to 50 with acute or convalescent COVID-19. The sequenced sample consisted of peripheral blood. The chain carries TRBV11-2 and TRBJ1-6; D remains unclear. The CDR3 is CASSLNLGKNSPLHF. The CDR3 DNA reads as TGTGCCAGCAGCTTAAATCTGGGCAAAAATTCACCCCTCCACTTT. Looking up the rest from reference TRBV11-2 and TRBJ1-6 gives the full variable domain: EAGVAQSPRYKIIEKRQSVAFWCNPISGHATLYWYQQILGQGPKLLIQFQNNGVVDDSQLPKDRFSAERLKGVDSTLKIQPAKLEDSAVYLCASSLNLGKNSPLHFGNGTRLTVT.